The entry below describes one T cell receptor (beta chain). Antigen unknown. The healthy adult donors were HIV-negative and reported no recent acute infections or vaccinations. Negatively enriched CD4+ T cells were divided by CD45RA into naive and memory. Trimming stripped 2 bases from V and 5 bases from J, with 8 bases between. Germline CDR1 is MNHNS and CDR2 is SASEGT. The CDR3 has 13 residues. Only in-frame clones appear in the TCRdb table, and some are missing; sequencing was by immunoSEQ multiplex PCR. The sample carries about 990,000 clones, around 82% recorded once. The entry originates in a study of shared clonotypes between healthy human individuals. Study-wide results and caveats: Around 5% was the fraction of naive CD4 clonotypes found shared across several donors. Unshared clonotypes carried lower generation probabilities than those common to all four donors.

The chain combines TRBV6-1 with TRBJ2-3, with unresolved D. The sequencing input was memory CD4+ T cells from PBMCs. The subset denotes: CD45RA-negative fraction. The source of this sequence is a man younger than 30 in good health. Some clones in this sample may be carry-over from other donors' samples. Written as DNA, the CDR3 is TGTGCCAGCAGTGAACAGGCGTTAGATACGCAGTATTTT. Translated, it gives CASSEQALDTQYF.